This TCR beta chain was obtained from a study of CD4+ T cells in melanoma. Study-level findings and limits: Reportedly, melanoma neoantigen-specific CD4+ T cells showed varied differentiation states.

The data were produced by immunoSEQ multiplex PCR, yet TCRdb's version contains in-frame clones alone and is incomplete. The table includes about 110,000 clones, roughly 90% detected once. Regarding this clone: Antigen unknown.

Trimming pared 6 bases from V and 0 bases from J, leaving 12 bases between. The V gene's germline CDR1 is MDHEN and CDR2 SYDVKM. The CDR3 is made up of 15 amino acids. The chain is built from TRBV28 and TRBJ1-3; D not certain. The material sequenced was peripheral blood. The sequence was obtained from a human donor with melanoma. DNA of the CDR3: TGTGCCAGCAGCCGAACAATGCACTCTGGAAACACCATATATTTT. As protein: CASSRTMHSGNTIYF.